The 22 T cell receptor beta chains below were found in one sample sequenced in a study of shared clonotypes between healthy human individuals. Naive CD8 cells lacked CD45RO and underwent positive selection for CCR7, leaving out terminally differentiated effector memory CD45RA+ cells. Measured with immunoSEQ multiplex PCR; TCRdb has only the in-frame clones, and not every one. Of around 1.9 million clones in the sample, under 95% were seen once. Sequencing was performed on naive CD8+ T cells from PBMCs. These receptors originate from a man younger than 35 in good health. Some clones in this sample may be carry-over from other donors' samples.

The rearrangement links TRBV2 to TRBJ2-1, with TRBD2 identical over 8 bases. J lost 5 bases, V lost 9 bases, and 21 bases had no gene match. This CDR3 region has 18 residues. Germline loops: CDR1 SNHLY, CDR2 FYNNEI. CDR3 residues: CARGETSATRLGDNEQFF. DNA for the CDR3: TGTGCCAGAGGGGAGACTAGCGCGACTCGCCTGGGGGACAATGAGCAGTTCTTC.

The rearrangement joins TRBV27 to TRBJ1-1; 11 bases match TRBD1. V was clipped by 6 bases and J by 3 bases; unmatched bases: 12. CDR3 length: 17 amino acids. Per the germline V gene, CDR1 is MNHEY and CDR2 is SMNVEV (reference sequence). CDR3 nucleotides: TGTGCCAGCAGCTCTATTTTTCCGGGACAGGGGGACACTGAAGCTTTCTTT. It translates to CASSSIFPGQGDTEAFF.

The chain has TRBV4-3 and TRBJ2-1, with 8 nucleotides matching TRBD2. The CDR3 length is 14 residues. Per the germline V gene, CDR1 is LGHNA and CDR2 is YSLEER. Trimming took 3 bases from V and 7 from J; bases not matched to a gene: 5. In DNA, the CDR3 is TGCGCCAGCAGCCAGCTAGCGGGTGGTAATGAGCAGTTCTTC. Protein product: CASSQLAGGNEQFF.

This chain links TRBV7-8 with TRBJ2-7; D uncertain. V was shortened by 5 bases and J by 3 bases, with 20 bases between the two germline ends. The CDR3 consists of 16 residues. Germline V gives CDR1 SGHVS, CDR2 FQNEAQ. The CDR3 region has the DNA TGTGCCAGCAGCCCCCTGGCGGCCAAACTCCACTACGAGCAGTACTTC. Its translation: CASSPLAAKLHYEQYF.

This clone was recorded a few times. The J gene is TRBJ1-1, the V gene TRBV25-1; D gene ambiguous. Trimming took off 7 bases at V and 5 bases at J, with 8 bases between the two ends. This CDR3 is built from 11 residues. Looked up from germline, CDR1 is MGHDK and CDR2 is SYGVNS. The CDR3 DNA follows: TGTGCCAGCATGGATAGTACTGAAGCTTTCTTT. Protein sequence: CASMDSTEAFF.

This sequence joins TRBV25-1 and TRBJ2-5; 10 bases match TRBD2. Germline V gene data show CDR1 as MGHDK and CDR2 as SYGVNS. V was clipped by 2 bases and J by 4 bases; unmatched bases: 4. CDR3 length: 15 residues. Here the CDR3 reads CASSERTSGIETQYF. The CDR3 bases are TGTGCCAGCAGTGAAAGGACTAGCGGCATAGAGACCCAGTACTTC.

V gene TRBV6-1 combines with J gene TRBJ1-4, with D hard to call. The length of the CDR3 is 15 residues. The V and J ends lost 2 bases and 2 bases respectively, with 9 bases between them. Germline loops: CDR1 MNHNS, CDR2 SASEGT. CDR3 sequence reads: CASSETGGTNEKLFF. In nucleotides, the CDR3 is TGTGCCAGCAGTGAAACGGGTGGGACTAATGAAAAACTGTTTTTT.

The chain uses TRBV27 and TRBJ1-1; 7 nucleotides match TRBD1. CDR1 and CDR2 (germline): MNHEY, SMNVEV (reference sequence). V gave up 9 bases and J gave up 1 base; unmatched junction bases: 14. CDR3 length: 16 residues. CDR3 loop: CASTLGGGYWNTEAFF. The CDR3 region has the DNA TGTGCCAGTACCCTGGGAGGGGGCTATTGGAACACTGAAGCTTTCTTT.

The V gene is TRBV21-1, the J gene TRBJ2-3; TRBD2, the table's D call, lacks a check against the DNA. TRBV21-1 is annotated as a pseudogene. This CDR3 is built from 16 residues. CDR3 bases: TGTGCCAGCAGCTACCCTGGGACTAGCGGGACGAATACGCAGTATTTT. It codes for CASSYPGTSGTNTQYF.

This clone was seen a handful of times. Other DNA sequences in the same sample also yield this CDR3. The chain links TRBV29-1 to TRBJ2-1, with D unclear. Germline V gene sequence: CDR1 SQVTM, CDR2 ANQGSEA. V dropped 3 bases and J dropped 0 bases, with 6 bases sitting between them. The CDR3 consists of 13 residues. The CDR3: CSVDGLSYNEQFF. CDR3 nucleotide sequence: TGCAGCGTTGACGGTCTCTCCTACAATGAGCAGTTCTTC.

This chain links TRBV4-1 with TRBJ2-3; D may correspond to TRBD1 or TRBD2 (6 bases each). CDR3 size: 18 residues. Germline V gene sequence: CDR1 MGHRA, CDR2 YSYEKL. With 0 bases removed from V and 6 bases from J, the gap between germline ends came to 22 bases. This chain's CDR3 is CASSQDALTRGLFDTQYF. The DNA of the CDR3 is TGCGCCAGCAGCCAAGATGCACTCACTCGGGGGCTTTTCGATACGCAGTATTTT.

J is TRBJ1-3 and V is TRBV5-1; a possible D gene is TRBD1 (5 bases). The CDR3 is 13 amino acids. Trimming cost V 2 bases and J 8 bases, with 11 bases left between them. Germline-derived CDR1 and CDR2 are SGHRS and YFSETQ. CDR3 sequence reads: CASSFTLGDTIYF. CDR3 nucleotide sequence: TGCGCCAGCAGCTTCACGTTAGGGGACACCATATATTTT.

The chain recombines TRBV4-1 with TRBJ2-1, with D uncertain. CDR3 size: 13 residues. Trimming pared 4 bases from V and 9 bases from J, leaving 13 bases between. CDR1 is MGHRA and CDR2 is YSYEKL in the germline V gene. CDR3 residues: CASSPDRGSEQFF. DNA of the CDR3: TGCGCCAGCAGCCCGGACCGTGGATCTGAGCAGTTCTTC.

The CDR3 DNA follows: TGCAGCGTTGAACTAGCGGGAGAATTTTCCTGGTTTTACAATGAGCAGTTCTTC. Residues: CSVELAGEFSWFYNEQFF. The V and J genes are TRBV29-1 and TRBJ2-1; 10 nucleotides line up with TRBD2. V gave up 2 bases and J gave up 4 bases; unmatched junction bases: 14. This CDR3 has 18 amino acids. Germline loops: CDR1 SQVTM, CDR2 ANQGSEA.

The V and J genes are TRBV4-3 and TRBJ1-6; D call uncertain. V was shortened by 0 bases and J by 13 bases, with 13 bases between the two germline ends. There are 14 residues in the CDR3. Germline V gene sequence: CDR1 LGHNA, CDR2 YSLEER. CDR3 DNA: TGCGCCAGCAGCCAAGAACTAGAAGGACGGCCCCTCCACTTT. It encodes CASSQELEGRPLHF.

This chain joins TRBV7-9 and TRBJ2-1, with 9 nucleotides matching TRBD1. Germline V gives CDR1 SEHNR, CDR2 FQNEAQ (reference sequence). Trimming at V came to 4 bases and at J to 4 bases, leaving 8 bases not matched to a gene. The length of the CDR3 is 16 residues. CDR3 in DNA: TGTGCCAGCAGCTATTTTGGACAGGGGTGGTACAATGAGCAGTTCTTC. This encodes CASSYFGQGWYNEQFF.

The J gene is TRBJ1-2, the V gene TRBV11-2; D remains unclear. Trimming cost V 4 bases and J 6 bases, with 15 bases left between them. The CDR3 length is 14 residues. Germline V gene sequence: CDR1 SGHAT, CDR2 FQNNGV. The CDR3 spells CASSSGGSSHGYTF. Written as DNA, the CDR3 is TGTGCCAGCAGCTCAGGCGGCAGCTCTCATGGCTACACCTTC. The full variable domain, with the rest looked up from reference TRBV11-2 and TRBJ1-2, is EAGVAQSPRYKIIEKRQSVAFWCNPISGHATLYWYQQILGQGPKLLIQFQNNGVVDDSQLPKDRFSAERLKGVDSTLKIQPAKLEDSAVYLCASSSGGSSHGYTFGSGTRLTVV.

As for this clone: Its ends do not fully match the called genes, so a read error is possible. The chain carries TRBV2 and TRBJ2-6, with 7 positions matching TRBD1. The V gene's germline CDR1 is SNHLY and CDR2 FYNNEI. The CDR3 spans 18 residues. The chain's CDR3 is CASREDRVEESGANVLTF. CDR3 nucleotide sequence: TGTGCCAGCAGGGAAGACAGGGTTGAGGAATCTGGGGCCAACGTCCTGACTTTC.

The chain combines TRBV30 with TRBJ2-7; 9 positions match TRBD1. Germline values: CDR1 GTSNPN, CDR2 SVGIG (reference sequence). The CDR3 has 14 residues. J was trimmed by 3 bases and V by 4 bases; bases with no gene match: 7. The CDR3 bases are TGTGCCTGGACTCCCGGGACAGGGAACTACGAGCAGTACTTC. The encoded protein is CAWTPGTGNYEQYF.

This clone appeared a few times. The chain has TRBV7-9 and TRBJ1-1; D is undetermined. The CDR3 is 12 amino acids. Trimming cost V 9 bases and J 1 base, with 9 bases left between them. Germline CDR1 reads SEHNR; CDR2 reads FQNEAQ (reference sequence). In DNA form, the CDR3 reads TGTGCCAGTGGGCCATCGAACACTGAAGCTTTCTTT. This encodes CASGPSNTEAFF. Supplemented by reference TRBV7-9 and TRBJ1-1, the full variable domain reads DTGVSQNPRHKITKRGQNVTFRCDPISEHNRLYWYRQTLGQGPEFLTYFQNEAQLEKSRLLSDRFSAERPKGSFSTLEIQRTEQGDSAMYLCASGPSNTEAFFGQGTRLTVV.

The V gene is TRBV7-8, the J gene TRBJ2-1; D unresolved. V was pared by 3 bases and J by 0 bases, with 9 bases between. Looked up from germline, CDR1 is SGHVS and CDR2 is FQNEAQ. The CDR3 is 15 residues long. DNA for the CDR3: TGTGCCAGCAGCTTCACAGCCAACTCCTACAATGAGCAGTTCTTC. Translated, it gives CASSFTANSYNEQFF.

V and J are TRBV28 and TRBJ2-7, with 9 nucleotides matching TRBD2. Germline values: CDR1 MDHEN, CDR2 SYDVKM. The CDR3 has 14 amino acids. V dropped 3 bases and J dropped 5; count of bases not matched to a gene: 5. The CDR3 region is CASSLVTSGHEQYF. In DNA form, the CDR3 reads TGTGCCAGCAGTTTGGTGACTAGCGGCCACGAGCAGTACTTC.